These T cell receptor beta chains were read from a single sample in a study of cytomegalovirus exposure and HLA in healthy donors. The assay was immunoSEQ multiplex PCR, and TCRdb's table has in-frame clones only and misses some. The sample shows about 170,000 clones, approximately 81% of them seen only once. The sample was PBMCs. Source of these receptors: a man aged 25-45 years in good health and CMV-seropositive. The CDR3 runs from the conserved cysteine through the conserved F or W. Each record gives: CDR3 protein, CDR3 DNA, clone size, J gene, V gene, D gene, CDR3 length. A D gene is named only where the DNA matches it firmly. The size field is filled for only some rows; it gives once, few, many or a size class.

CDR3 protein: CASSMSTGGGFYGYTF
CDR3 DNA: TGTGCCAGTAGTATGAGCACAGGGGGCGGATTCTATGGCTACACCTTC
clone size: .
J gene: TRBJ1-2
V gene: TRBV19
D gene: TRBD1
CDR3 length: 16

CDR3 protein: CASSERLVVSGELFF
CDR3 DNA: TGTGCCAGCAGCGAACGGCTAGTAGTTTCCGGGGAGCTGTTTTTT
clone size: .
J gene: TRBJ2-2
V gene: TRBV4-2
D gene: .
CDR3 length: 15

CDR3 protein: CASSLSGAGQLPNQPQHF
CDR3 DNA: TGTGCCAGCAGTTTATCGGGGGCAGGGCAATTACCTAATCAGCCCCAGCATTTT
clone size: .
J gene: TRBJ1-5
V gene: TRBV27
D gene: .
CDR3 length: 18

CDR3 protein: CASSLGFGTGEAGELFF
CDR3 DNA: TGTGCCAGCAGCTTAGGGTTCGGGACAGGGGAAGCCGGGGAGCTGTTTTTT
clone size: .
J gene: TRBJ2-2
V gene: TRBV11-3
D gene: TRBD1
CDR3 length: 17

CDR3 protein: CASSSLTGGNTEAFF
CDR3 DNA: TGTGCCAGCAGCTCTCTAACGGGGGGGAACACTGAAGCTTTCTTT
clone size: .
J gene: TRBJ1-1
V gene: TRBV11-2
D gene: .
CDR3 length: 15

CDR3 protein: CASSPGLAGTTDTQYF
CDR3 DNA: TGTGCCAGCTCACCGGGACTAGCGGGTACCACAGATACGCAGTATTTT
clone size: .
J gene: TRBJ2-3
V gene: TRBV18
D gene: TRBD2
CDR3 length: 16

CDR3 protein: CAGQDRNEKLFF
CDR3 DNA: TGTGCCGGTCAGGACAGGAATGAAAAACTGTTTTTT
clone size: few
J gene: TRBJ1-4
V gene: TRBV28
D gene: TRBD1
CDR3 length: 12

CDR3 protein: CASSLGGGNQPQHF
CDR3 DNA: TGTGCCAGCAGTCTCGGGGGGGGCAATCAGCCCCAGCATTTT
clone size: .
J gene: TRBJ1-5
V gene: TRBV9
D gene: .
CDR3 length: 14

CDR3 protein: CASSVEGAATNEKLFF
CDR3 DNA: TGTGCCAGCAGCGTAGAGGGGGCTGCAACTAATGAAAAACTGTTTTTT
clone size: once
J gene: TRBJ1-4
V gene: TRBV9
D gene: TRBD1
CDR3 length: 16

CDR3 protein: CAWSEDRGLVQYF
CDR3 DNA: TGTGCCTGGAGTGAGGACAGGGGGCTTGTGCAGTACTTC
clone size: .
J gene: TRBJ2-7
V gene: TRBV30
D gene: TRBD1
CDR3 length: 13

CDR3 protein: CASSWKTGPQNEQYF
CDR3 DNA: TGTGCCAGCAGCTGGAAGACAGGACCGCAAAACGAGCAGTACTTC
clone size: .
J gene: TRBJ2-7
V gene: TRBV13
D gene: .
CDR3 length: 15

CDR3 protein: CASSLGTSVETQYF
CDR3 DNA: TGTGCCAGCAGCTTGGGGACTAGCGTGGAGACCCAGTACTTC
clone size: .
J gene: TRBJ2-5
V gene: TRBV5-5
D gene: TRBD2
CDR3 length: 14

CDR3 protein: CASSPRRVPDRSEQFF
CDR3 DNA: TGCGCCAGCAGCCCCCGCAGGGTACCGGACAGGAGTGAGCAGTTCTTC
clone size: .
J gene: TRBJ2-1
V gene: TRBV5-1
D gene: TRBD1
CDR3 length: 16

CDR3 protein: CASSVEAIRDTQYF
CDR3 DNA: TGTGCCAGCAGCGTAGAAGCGATTCGGGATACGCAGTATTTT
clone size: .
J gene: TRBJ2-3
V gene: TRBV9
D gene: .
CDR3 length: 14

CDR3 protein: CASSLAGDEQFF
CDR3 DNA: TGCGCCAGCAGCTTGGCAGGGGATGAGCAGTTCTTC
clone size: .
J gene: TRBJ2-1
V gene: TRBV5-1
D gene: .
CDR3 length: 12

CDR3 protein: CASSSIVLNQPQHF
CDR3 DNA: TGTGCCAGCAGCTCTATTGTCCTCAATCAGCCCCAGCATTTT
clone size: .
J gene: TRBJ1-5
V gene: TRBV11-3
D gene: .
CDR3 length: 14

CDR3 protein: CASILQQASSYNEQFF
CDR3 DNA: TGTGCCAGCATCCTACAACAGGCGAGCTCCTACAATGAGCAGTTCTTC
clone size: .
J gene: TRBJ2-1
V gene: TRBV7-9
D gene: .
CDR3 length: 16

CDR3 protein: CASSLGQVPYEQYF
CDR3 DNA: TGTGCCAGCAGCTTGGGACAGGTCCCCTACGAGCAGTACTTC
clone size: few
J gene: TRBJ2-7
V gene: TRBV5-4
D gene: .
CDR3 length: 14

CDR3 protein: CASNIVRYGGYGYTF
CDR3 DNA: TGTGCCAGCAACATAGTGAGGTATGGCGGCTATGGCTACACCTTC
clone size: .
J gene: TRBJ1-2
V gene: TRBV2
D gene: .
CDR3 length: 15

CDR3 protein: CASSLEIGSEQFF
CDR3 DNA: TGCGCCAGCAGCTTGGAAATCGGTTCTGAGCAGTTCTTC
clone size: .
J gene: TRBJ2-1
V gene: TRBV5-1
D gene: .
CDR3 length: 13

CDR3 protein: CASSPGQGVYEQYF
CDR3 DNA: TGTGCCAGCAGTCCAGGACAGGGGGTGTACGAGCAGTACTTC
clone size: .
J gene: TRBJ2-7
V gene: TRBV2
D gene: TRBD1
CDR3 length: 14

CDR3 protein: CASSLGYRGEKLFF
CDR3 DNA: TGTGCCAGCAGCTTAGGATACAGGGGAGAAAAACTGTTTTTT
clone size: .
J gene: TRBJ1-4
V gene: TRBV11-2
D gene: TRBD1
CDR3 length: 14

CDR3 protein: CASSSQLAGLNEQFF
CDR3 DNA: TGTGCCAGCAGCTCCCAATTAGCGGGCCTCAATGAGCAGTTCTTC
clone size: .
J gene: TRBJ2-1
V gene: TRBV13
D gene: TRBD2
CDR3 length: 15

CDR3 protein: CASVRQGSTDTQYF
CDR3 DNA: TGTGCCAGCGTCCGACAGGGGTCTACAGATACGCAGTATTTT
clone size: .
J gene: TRBJ2-3
V gene: TRBV6-5
D gene: TRBD1
CDR3 length: 14

CDR3 protein: CASSGPGQLNSPLHF
CDR3 DNA: TGTGCCAGTAGTGGCCCGGGACAGCTTAATTCACCCCTCCACTTT
clone size: .
J gene: TRBJ1-6
V gene: TRBV19
D gene: TRBD1
CDR3 length: 15

CDR3 protein: CASSPQGALGTEAFF
CDR3 DNA: TGTGCCAGCAGTCCTCAGGGGGCGCTGGGTACTGAAGCTTTCTTT
clone size: .
J gene: TRBJ1-1
V gene: TRBV2
D gene: TRBD1
CDR3 length: 15

CDR3 protein: CASSLDGEVGELFF
CDR3 DNA: TGTGCCAGCAGCTTAGACGGCGAGGTCGGGGAGCTGTTTTTT
clone size: .
J gene: TRBJ2-2
V gene: TRBV7-8
D gene: .
CDR3 length: 14

CDR3 protein: CASSLLESYSPLHF
CDR3 DNA: TGTGCCAGCAGCTTACTTGAGAGCTATTCACCCCTCCACTTT
clone size: .
J gene: TRBJ1-6
V gene: TRBV7-9
D gene: .
CDR3 length: 14

CDR3 protein: CASSAEGGGNIQYF
CDR3 DNA: TGTGCCAGCAGTGCGGAGGGAGGAGGAAACATTCAGTACTTC
clone size: .
J gene: TRBJ2-4
V gene: TRBV2
D gene: .
CDR3 length: 14

CDR3 protein: CASSLGQSSYNEQFF
CDR3 DNA: TGCGCCAGCAGCTTGGGACAGAGCTCCTACAATGAGCAGTTCTTC
clone size: .
J gene: TRBJ2-1
V gene: TRBV5-1
D gene: .
CDR3 length: 15

CDR3 protein: CASSLSTDTQYF
CDR3 DNA: TGTGCCAGCTCCCTTAGCACAGATACGCAGTATTTT
clone size: .
J gene: TRBJ2-3
V gene: TRBV13
D gene: .
CDR3 length: 12

CDR3 protein: CASRRVVTSKTEGCYNEQFF
CDR3 DNA: TGCGCCAGCAGGCGGGTGGTGACTAGCAAGACGGAGGGGTGCTACAATGAGCAGTTCTTC
clone size: .
J gene: TRBJ2-1
V gene: TRBV10-1
D gene: TRBD2
CDR3 length: 20

CDR3 protein: CSVDYGEDTNEQFF
CDR3 DNA: TGCAGCGTTGATTATGGGGAGGATACGAATGAGCAGTTCTTC
clone size: .
J gene: TRBJ2-1
V gene: TRBV29-1
D gene: .
CDR3 length: 14

CDR3 protein: CASSQVRGAGERETQYF
CDR3 DNA: TGTGCCAGCAGCCAAGTCCGGGGGGCAGGCGAGAGGGAGACCCAGTACTTC
clone size: .
J gene: TRBJ2-5
V gene: TRBV14
D gene: .
CDR3 length: 17

CDR3 protein: CASSFDRNYGYTF
CDR3 DNA: TGTGCCAGCAGCTTTGACAGAAACTATGGCTACACCTTC
clone size: .
J gene: TRBJ1-2
V gene: TRBV11-2
D gene: .
CDR3 length: 13

CDR3 protein: CAWSALDRDYQPQHF
CDR3 DNA: TGTGCCTGGAGCGCGCTGGACAGGGATTATCAGCCCCAGCATTTT
clone size: .
J gene: TRBJ1-5
V gene: TRBV30
D gene: TRBD1
CDR3 length: 15

CDR3 protein: CASRLGGAQVDQPQHF
CDR3 DNA: TGTGCCAGTCGCCTCGGGGGGGCGCAGGTAGATCAGCCCCAGCATTTT
clone size: .
J gene: TRBJ1-5
V gene: TRBV19
D gene: .
CDR3 length: 16

CDR3 protein: CASRPQGNYGYTF
CDR3 DNA: TGTGCCAGCAGACCTCAGGGGAACTATGGCTACACCTTC
clone size: .
J gene: TRBJ1-2
V gene: TRBV28
D gene: .
CDR3 length: 13

CDR3 protein: CASSLAWSGGGNTEAFF
CDR3 DNA: TGTGCCAGCAGCTTAGCATGGTCCGGCGGAGGGAACACTGAAGCTTTCTTT
clone size: .
J gene: TRBJ1-1
V gene: TRBV7-2
D gene: .
CDR3 length: 17

CDR3 protein: CASSLAAPSNQPQHF
CDR3 DNA: TGTGCCAGCAGCTTAGCGGCCCCTAGCAATCAGCCCCAGCATTTT
clone size: .
J gene: TRBJ1-5
V gene: TRBV7-2
D gene: .
CDR3 length: 15

CDR3 protein: CAISELGRTDTQYF
CDR3 DNA: TGTGCCATCAGTGAGTTGGGGCGGACAGATACGCAGTATTTT
clone size: .
J gene: TRBJ2-3
V gene: TRBV10-3
D gene: .
CDR3 length: 14